This T cell receptor beta chain appears in the sequencing data of a study of blood T cell repertoires in COVID-19. Study overall: COVID-19 samples from acute and convalescent phases originated in the United States, Italy and Spain.

Trimming took 0 bases from V and 12 from J; bases not matched to a gene: 6. This CDR3 spans 13 amino acids. Germline CDR1 MGHDK, CDR2 SYGVNS. Authors' methods: Amplified reference gene primers provided the basis for estimating nucleated cell counts. The protocol was immunoSEQ multiplex PCR, while the TCRdb copy is restricted to in-frame clones and leaves out a portion. The DNA was the basis for D and trimming; V, J and clone size are from that table. In the table there are fewer than 200,000 clones, approximately 80% of which are singletons. Before being deemed recovered, Cohort 3 donors had two negative PCRs, clearance, or symptom resolution.

The rearrangement links TRBV25-1 to TRBJ2-7, with TRBD1 matching over 9 bases. This clonotype was obtained from a man aged 45-65 years who had recovered from COVID-19. The sequenced sample consisted of PBMCs or T cells enriched from blood (not recorded which). CDR3 bases: TGTGCCAGCAGTGAATATGACAGGGGGAGAAGGTACTTC. It translates to CASSEYDRGRRYF.